The source of this T cell receptor (beta chain) is a study of blood T cells in healthy people across ages. The length of the CDR3 is 13 residues. V gave up 3 bases and J gave up 8 bases; unmatched junction bases: 6. Regarding this clonotype: Its antigen is unknown.

General study results and limits: Unsorted PBMC material precluded a definitive naive versus antigen-experienced comparison.

Alongside a J-beta primer mix, a sample-barcoded 5' primer served in a second PCR lasting roughly 6 to 12 cycles. TCRdb fed the 5' RACE reads into MiXCR, producing one record per CDR3 protein. The sample lists 750,000 to 950,000 distinct CDR3 sequences; roughly 26% were seen once. The same sample was also studied in work on T cells of mothers and their children. That work states: At a rate of about 1.5 ug per 15 ul, cDNA synthesis received all of the extracted RNA. Normalized overlap was always slightly, never significantly, higher in related than unrelated mother-child pairs.

This TCR was sampled from a boy aged 10-17 years in good health. J is TRBJ1-2 and V is TRBV12-3 or TRBV12-4; 7 bases are shared with TRBD1. Sequencing input: blood. CDR3 residues: CASSFDREGGYTF. CDR3 DNA sequence: TGTGCCAGCAGTTTCGACAGGGAAGGGGGCTACACCTTC.